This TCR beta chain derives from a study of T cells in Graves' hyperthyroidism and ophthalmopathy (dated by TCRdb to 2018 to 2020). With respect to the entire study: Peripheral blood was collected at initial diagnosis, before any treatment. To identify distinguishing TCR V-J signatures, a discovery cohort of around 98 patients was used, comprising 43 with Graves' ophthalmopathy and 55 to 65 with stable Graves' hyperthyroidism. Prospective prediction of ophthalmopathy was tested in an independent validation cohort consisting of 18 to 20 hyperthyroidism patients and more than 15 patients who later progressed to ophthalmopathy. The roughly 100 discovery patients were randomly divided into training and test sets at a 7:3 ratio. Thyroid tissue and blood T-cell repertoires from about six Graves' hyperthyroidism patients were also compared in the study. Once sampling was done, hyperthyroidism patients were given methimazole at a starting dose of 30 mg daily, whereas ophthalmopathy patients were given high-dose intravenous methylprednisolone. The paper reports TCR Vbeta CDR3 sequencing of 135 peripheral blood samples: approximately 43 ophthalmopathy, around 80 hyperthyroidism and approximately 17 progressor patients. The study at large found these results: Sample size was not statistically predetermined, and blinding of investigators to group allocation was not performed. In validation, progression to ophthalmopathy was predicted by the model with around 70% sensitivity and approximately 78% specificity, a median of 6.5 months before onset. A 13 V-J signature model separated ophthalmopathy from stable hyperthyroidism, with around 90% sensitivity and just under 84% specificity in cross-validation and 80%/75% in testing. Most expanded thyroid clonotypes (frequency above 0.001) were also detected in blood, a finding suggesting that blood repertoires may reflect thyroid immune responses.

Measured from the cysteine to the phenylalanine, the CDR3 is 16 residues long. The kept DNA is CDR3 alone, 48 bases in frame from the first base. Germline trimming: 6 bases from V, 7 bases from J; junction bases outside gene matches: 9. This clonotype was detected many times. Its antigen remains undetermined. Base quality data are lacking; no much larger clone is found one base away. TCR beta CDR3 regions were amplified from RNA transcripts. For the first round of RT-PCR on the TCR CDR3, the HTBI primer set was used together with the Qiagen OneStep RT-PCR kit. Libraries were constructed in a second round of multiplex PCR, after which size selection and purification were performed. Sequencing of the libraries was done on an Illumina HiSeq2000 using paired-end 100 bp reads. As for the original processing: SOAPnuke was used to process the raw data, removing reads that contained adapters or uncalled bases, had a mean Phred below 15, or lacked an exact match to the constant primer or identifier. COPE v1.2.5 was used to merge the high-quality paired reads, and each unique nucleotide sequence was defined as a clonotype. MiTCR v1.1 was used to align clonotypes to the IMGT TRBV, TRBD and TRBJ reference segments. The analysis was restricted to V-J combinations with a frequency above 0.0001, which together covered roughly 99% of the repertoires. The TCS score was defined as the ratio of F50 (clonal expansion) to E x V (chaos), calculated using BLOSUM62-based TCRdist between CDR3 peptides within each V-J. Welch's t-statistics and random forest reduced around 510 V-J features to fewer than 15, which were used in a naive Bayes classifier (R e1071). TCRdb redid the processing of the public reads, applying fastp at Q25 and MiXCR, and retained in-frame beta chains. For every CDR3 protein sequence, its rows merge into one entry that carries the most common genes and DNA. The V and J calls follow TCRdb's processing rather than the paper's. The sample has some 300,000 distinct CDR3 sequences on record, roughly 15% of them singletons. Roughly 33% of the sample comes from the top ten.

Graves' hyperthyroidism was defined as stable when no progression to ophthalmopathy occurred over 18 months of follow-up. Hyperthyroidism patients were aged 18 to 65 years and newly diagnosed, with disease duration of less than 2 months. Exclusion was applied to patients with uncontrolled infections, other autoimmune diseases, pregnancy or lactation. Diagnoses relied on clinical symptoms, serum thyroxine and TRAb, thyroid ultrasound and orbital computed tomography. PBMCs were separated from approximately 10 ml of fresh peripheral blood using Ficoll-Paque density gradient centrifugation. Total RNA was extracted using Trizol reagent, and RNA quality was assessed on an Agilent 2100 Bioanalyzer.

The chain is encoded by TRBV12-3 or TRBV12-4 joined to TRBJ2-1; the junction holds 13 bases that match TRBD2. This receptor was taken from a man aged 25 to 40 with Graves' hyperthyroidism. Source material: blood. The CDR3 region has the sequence CASREPGLAGVNEQFF. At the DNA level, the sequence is TGTGCCAGCAGGGAGCCCGGACTAGCGGGAGTTAATGAGCAGTTCTTC.